This T cell receptor beta chain was captured by sequencing in a study of blood T cell repertoires in COVID-19. Study background: PBMCs, B-cell-depleted T cells, or T cells were the source of the cDNA or gDNA that made up the material.

Using immunoSEQ multiplex PCR, the repertoire was profiled, and TCRdb retains in-frame clones only, with some absent. This sample has fewer than 20,000 clones; over 75% occur once, and the top ten carry approximately 9%. The sequenced material came from peripheral blood. The TCR sequence derives from a man in his forties with active COVID-19.

Here the CDR3 reads CATSGQGDDQPQHF. The CDR3 bases are TGTGCCACCAGTGGGCAGGGGGACGATCAGCCCCAGCATTTT. The J gene is TRBJ1-5, the V gene TRBV24-1; the match to TRBD1 covers 7 bases. Germline CDR1 reads KGHDR; CDR2 reads SFDVKD. The CDR3 is 14 amino acids. Trimming took 5 bases from V and 5 from J; bases not matched to a gene: 5.